This TCR beta chain appears in the sequencing data of a study of cytomegalovirus exposure and HLA in healthy donors. Researchers ran the PCR with 60 Vbeta and 13 Jbeta primers. Measured with immunoSEQ multiplex PCR; TCRdb has only the in-frame clones, and not every one. The data show tens of thousands of clones, about 71% seen once. With 2 bases removed from V and 0 bases from J, the gap between germline ends came to 17 bases. Germline-derived CDR1 and CDR2 are KGHSH and LQKENI. This CDR3 contains 17 residues. Regarding this clone: Its target is unknown.

Regarding the study as a whole: Later on, an analysis showed TCR association rates differing by HLA locus, with DRB1 the most and HLA-C the fewest. Most TCR sequences were uncommon, yet certain public TCRs appeared in many donors. Later examination showed HLA-associated TCR beta chains had greater clonal expansion than equally common others.

The sample was PBMCs. V is TRBV18 and J is TRBJ2-7; D may be TRBD2 (6 bases). The TCR sequence derives from a man between 60 and 75 years old in good health and CMV-seropositive. For the CDR3, the DNA is TGTGCCAGCTCACCAGGGAAAGGAGGGGCCAGCTCCTACGAGCAGTACTTC. Protein: CASSPGKGGASSYEQYF.